The next 29 T cell receptor beta chains were all read from a single sample in a study of shared clonotypes between healthy human individuals. Sequencing used immunoSEQ multiplex PCR; TCRdb keeps in-frame clones, though not all of them. The sample lists approximately 810,000 clones; around 93% were seen once. Naive CD8 populations comprised CD45RO-negative cells positively selected for CCR7, excluding terminally differentiated effector memory CD45RA+ cells. The sample was naive CD8+ T cells sorted from blood. The receptors originated from a man aged 25-45 years in good health.

CDR3 sequence reads: CASSLSLRDYTNPNTDTQYF. CDR3 nucleotide sequence: TGTGCCAGCAGCTTAAGTCTCCGGGACTACACCAACCCTAACACAGATACGCAGTATTTT. The chain employs TRBV5-8 and TRBJ2-3, with TRBD2 identical over 7 bases. V trimming: 2 bases; J trimming: 2 bases; junction bases outside the gene matches: 20. Germline V lookup: CDR1 SGHTS, CDR2 YDEGEE. This CDR3 has 20 residues.

V is TRBV29-1 and J is TRBJ1-2, with D tentatively TRBD1 (5 bases). Germline loops: CDR1 SQVTM, CDR2 ANQGSEA. The length of the CDR3 is 12 residues. The CDR3 DNA reads TGCTCGGGTGTGGGGGTTAACTATGGCTACACCTTC. Its translation is CSGVGVNYGYTF.

The gene calls are TRBV7-8 and TRBJ2-7, with 11 bases identical to TRBD2. V shed 1 base, J shed 4 bases, and the junction held 6 bases outside the gene matches. CDR3 length: 16 amino acids. CDR1 is SGHVS, CDR2 FQNEAQ, per germline. This CDR3 is CASSLVPSGRLYEQYF. The CDR3 nucleotides are TGTGCCAGCAGCTTAGTGCCTAGCGGGAGGTTGTACGAGCAGTACTTC.

J is TRBJ2-7 and V is TRBV27, with TRBD2 matching 14 bases. V shed 5 bases, J shed 7 bases, and the junction held 7 bases outside the gene matches. The germline gives CDR1 MNHEY, CDR2 SMNVEV (reference sequence). The CDR3 runs to 15 residues. The CDR3 DNA reads as TGTGCCAGCAGTCCCCGGACTAGCGGGAGGAGTGAGCAGTACTTC. Its protein is CASSPRTSGRSEQYF.

V usage is TRBV5-5 and J usage is TRBJ2-2; 9 bases align to TRBD1. In germline, CDR1 is SGHKS, CDR2 YYEKEE (reference sequence). V trimming: 4 bases; J trimming: 6 bases; junction bases outside the gene matches: 10. This CDR3 is 16 amino acids long. The CDR3 here is CASSPGQGFISGELFF. The DNA of the CDR3 is TGTGCCAGCAGCCCCGGACAGGGGTTTATTTCCGGGGAGCTGTTTTTT. Drawing the rest from reference TRBV5-5 and TRBJ2-2, the complete variable domain is DAGVTQSPTHLIKTRGQQVTLRCSPISGHKSVSWYQQVLGQGPQFIFQYYEKEERGRGNFPDRFSARQFPNYSSELNVNALLLGDSALYLCASSPGQGFISGELFFGEGSRLTVL.

The chain links TRBV15 to TRBJ2-7; TRBD1 agrees at 8 bases. This CDR3 region has 16 residues. Germline CDR1 and CDR2: LNHNV and YYDKDF (reference sequence). With V trimmed by 5 bases and J by 4 bases, 13 bases remained unmatched. As DNA, the CDR3 is TGTGCCACCAGCCTTTTCCAGGGGGCTCTGGCTTACGAGCAGTACTTC. This gives the protein CATSLFQGALAYEQYF.

The V and J genes are TRBV6-1 and TRBJ1-2, with a tentative D call TRBD1 (6 bases). Looked up from germline, CDR1 is MNHNS and CDR2 is SASEGT. The CDR3 sequence is 13 residues long. Deletions cut 6 bases from V and 8 bases from J, with 16 bases between. The CDR3 DNA follows: TGTGCCAGCAGCCCTGGACAGAGTCTGGGCTACACCTTC. Residues: CASSPGQSLGYTF.

This clone has ten or more counts. The chain joins TRBV6-1 to TRBJ2-3; 11 bases agree with TRBD1. With V trimmed by 1 base and J by 4 bases, 1 base remained unmatched. The CDR3 is made up of 15 amino acids. Looked up from germline, CDR1 is MNHNS and CDR2 is SASEGT. The CDR3 nucleotides are TGTGCCAGCAGTGAAGGGACAGGGGGCGCAGATACGCAGTATTTT. Protein: CASSEGTGGADTQYF.

The genes are TRBV18 and TRBJ1-2; D uncertain. CDR1 and CDR2 (germline): KGHSH, LQKENI. V was shortened by 6 bases and J by 6 bases, with 11 bases between the two germline ends. The length of the CDR3 is 12 residues. The CDR3 spells CASSPDMDGYTF. The CDR3 DNA is TGTGCCAGCTCGCCCGACATGGATGGCTACACCTTC. The whole variable domain, filled in from reference TRBV18 and TRBJ1-2, reads NAGVMQNPRHLVRRRGQEARLRCSPMKGHSHVYWYRQLPEEGLKFMVYLQKENIIDESGMPKERFSAEFPKEGPSILRIQQVVRGDSAAYFCASSPDMDGYTFGSGTRLTVV.

The chain joins TRBV6-5 to TRBJ2-2, with D perhaps given as TRBD1 or TRBD2 (5 bases each). Trimming took 7 bases from V and 6 from J, leaving 12 bases between them. This CDR3 region has 13 residues. Looked up from germline, CDR1 is MNHEY and CDR2 is SVGAGI. The CDR3 spells CASIGASPGELFF. DNA of the CDR3: TGTGCCAGCATCGGGGCTAGCCCCGGGGAGCTGTTTTTT.

This clone was detected only once. This CDR3 reads CASSAMTSEPYNEQFF. CDR3 bases: TGTGCCAGCAGTGCCATGACTAGCGAGCCCTACAATGAGCAGTTCTTC. V gene TRBV6-1 combines with J gene TRBJ2-1, with 8 bases lining up with TRBD2. The germline gives CDR1 MNHNS, CDR2 SASEGT. With 4 bases clipped from V and 2 bases from J, the junction kept 7 bases outside the gene matches. The CDR3 consists of 16 residues.

V usage is TRBV5-5 and J usage is TRBJ1-4, with 7 bases aligning to TRBD1. Germline V gene sequence: CDR1 SGHKS, CDR2 YYEKEE (reference sequence). CDR3 size: 15 residues. The ends lost 4 bases at V and 5 bases at J; junction bases unmatched: 8. The CDR3 sequence is CASSPGTASNEKLFF. The CDR3 DNA reads TGTGCCAGCAGCCCGGGGACAGCCTCAAATGAAAAACTGTTTTTT. The complete variable domain, with remaining parts taken from reference TRBV5-5 and TRBJ1-4, reads DAGVTQSPTHLIKTRGQQVTLRCSPISGHKSVSWYQQVLGQGPQFIFQYYEKEERGRGNFPDRFSARQFPNYSSELNVNALLLGDSALYLCASSPGTASNEKLFFGSGTQLSVL.

In its sample, this clone was seen once. The chain employs TRBV9 and TRBJ2-3; no clear D. CDR3 length: 14 amino acids. The germline gives CDR1 SGDLS, CDR2 YYNGEE. V lost 0 bases and J lost 4, with 9 bases in between. CDR3 DNA sequence: TGTGCCAGCAGCGTAGTGTCCCAGCCAGATACGCAGTATTTT. Translation: CASSVVSQPDTQYF.

The CDR3 spells CASSTGTWNGYTF. CDR3 nucleotide sequence: TGTGCCAGTAGTACCGGGACATGGAATGGCTACACCTTC. V is TRBV19 and J is TRBJ1-2; D possibly corresponds to TRBD1 (6 bases). The CDR3 covers 13 residues. Germline V gene lookup returns CDR1 LNHDA and CDR2 SQIVND (reference sequence). Trimming took off 4 bases at V and 6 bases at J, with 12 bases between the two ends.

This clone was counted a few times. CDR3 DNA: TGTGCCATCAGTGCGGGCCCAGGCACCGGGGAGCTGTTTTTT. The encoded protein is CAISAGPGTGELFF. The rearrangement joins TRBV10-3 to TRBJ2-2, with D unresolved. Germline V lookup: CDR1 ENHRY, CDR2 SYGVKD. This CDR3 comprises 14 residues. V lost 4 bases, J lost 4 bases, and 10 bases lay in between.

CDR3 protein: CASSLVPFEGEGLIEQFF. CDR3 DNA: TGTGCCAGCAGCTTAGTCCCCTTCGAGGGGGAGGGTTTGATTGAGCAGTTCTTC. The chain uses TRBV7-2 and TRBJ2-1; a weak D match, TRBD2 (7 bases). The V end was cut by 1 base, the J end by 9 bases, with 25 bases between. Germline CDR1 and CDR2: SGHTA and FQGNSA. This CDR3 contains 18 residues.

The rearrangement uses TRBV19 and TRBJ2-1, with 9 bases lining up with TRBD1. Germline trimming cut 3 bases from V and 0 bases from J; bases unmatched to any gene: 12. CDR1 is LNHDA, CDR2 SQIVND, per germline (reference sequence). CDR3 length equals 19 residues. CDR3 sequence reads: CASSMGDRAPLSSYNEQFF. DNA of the CDR3: TGTGCCAGTAGTATGGGGGACAGGGCACCTCTCAGCTCCTACAATGAGCAGTTCTTC.

This sequence joins TRBV9 and TRBJ2-3, with D perhaps given as TRBD1 or TRBD2 (5 bases each). Trimming took 4 bases from V and 3 from J, leaving 12 bases between them. The V gene's germline CDR1 is SGDLS and CDR2 YYNGEE. CDR3 length: 14 amino acids. In nucleotides, the CDR3 is TGTGCCAGCAGCCCGCCGGGACGGACAGATACGCAGTATTTT. Protein sequence: CASSPPGRTDTQYF. Complete variable domain (other parts from reference TRBV9 and TRBJ2-3): DSGVTQTPKHLITATGQRVTLRCSPRSGDLSVYWYQQSLDQGLQFLIQYYNGEERAKGNILERFSAQQFPDLHSELNLSSLELGDSALYFCASSPPGRTDTQYFGPGTRLTVL.

On this clone itself: The germline gene is not matched at one end of the junction; a read error may be the cause. The chain couples TRBV7-9 to TRBJ2-2; D might be TRBD1 or TRBD2, each matching 5 bases. Germline values: CDR1 SEHNR, CDR2 FQNEAQ (reference sequence). The CDR3 totals 16 residues. Written as DNA, the CDR3 is TGTGCCAGCAGCTTATTTCGGGACCTCTCACACCGGGGAGCTGTTTTT. This encodes CASSLFRDLSHRGAVF.

As regards this clone: A much more abundant neighbour one base away suggests this may be a read error. The DNA for the CDR3 is TGTGCCAGCAGCTTAGGAGGGGACAGTTCCTACGAGCAGTACTTC. It translates to CASSLGGDSSYEQYF. V gene TRBV7-2 combines with J gene TRBJ2-7; the match to TRBD1 covers 7 bases. This CDR3 has 15 amino acids. The trim removed 1 base at V and 1 base at J, leaving 4 bases unmatched. CDR1 and CDR2 from the germline V gene are SGHTA and FQGNSA.

This chain links TRBV2 with TRBJ2-3, with 7 bases that match TRBD1. This CDR3 region has 12 residues. J lost 3 bases, V lost 7 bases, and 1 base had no gene match. Germline lookup yields CDR1 SNHLY and CDR2 FYNNEI. The CDR3 region is CASKGQTDTQYF. DNA for the CDR3: TGTGCCAGCAAGGGACAGACAGATACGCAGTATTTT.

The chain recombines TRBV29-1 with TRBJ1-4; 7 bases align to TRBD1. CDR1 SQVTM and CDR2 ANQGSEA come from the germline V gene. The CDR3 runs 14 residues. V lost 3 bases to trimming and J lost 3 bases; unmatched junction nucleotides: 4. CDR3 sequence (DNA): TGCAGCGTTGATACCGGACAGGCTAATGAAAAACTGTTTTTT. Protein sequence: CSVDTGQANEKLFF.

To note about this clone: This is likely an artifact of a read error, given a far larger clone one base away. The genes are TRBV2 and TRBJ2-3; 12 bases map to TRBD2. The CDR3 has 15 residues. V lost 4 bases, J lost 1 base, and 0 bases stayed unmatched. The germline CDR1 and CDR2 sequences are SNHLY and FYNNEI. In DNA form, the CDR3 reads TGTGCCAGCAGTGGGACTAGCGGGGGCACAGATACGCAGTATTTT. This encodes CASSGTSGGTDTQYF.

This chain links TRBV15 with TRBJ1-1; D is ambiguous. Trimming removed 0 bases at V and 10 bases at J, with 12 bases between. Germline values: CDR1 LNHNV, CDR2 YYDKDF (reference sequence). The CDR3 is 13 amino acids. The CDR3 DNA sequence: TGTGCCACCAGCAGAGACAAGGACCTCAGAGCTTTCTTT. This gives the protein CATSRDKDLRAFF.

The chain combines TRBV7-9 with TRBJ2-1, with D unresolved. CDR3 length: 15 amino acids. Germline loops: CDR1 SEHNR, CDR2 FQNEAQ (reference sequence). V was clipped by 1 base and J by 8 bases, with 15 bases between them. The CDR3 loop is CASSLDPSEEDEQFF. In DNA form, the CDR3 reads TGTGCCAGCAGCTTAGATCCTTCAGAAGAAGATGAGCAGTTCTTC.

The gene calls are TRBV18 and TRBJ2-7; a possible D gene is TRBD2 (6 bases). The length of the CDR3 is 14 residues. In germline, CDR1 is KGHSH, CDR2 LQKENI. V was clipped by 3 bases and J by 5 bases, with 14 bases between them. DNA of the CDR3: TGTGCCAGCTCACCGCGGGGTCTCAGCGACGAGCAGTACTTC. Translating it yields CASSPRGLSDEQYF. The full variable domain, completed using reference TRBV18 and TRBJ2-7, is NAGVMQNPRHLVRRRGQEARLRCSPMKGHSHVYWYRQLPEEGLKFMVYLQKENIIDESGMPKERFSAEFPKEGPSILRIQQVVRGDSAAYFCASSPRGLSDEQYFGPGTRLTVT.

For this clone: This sample also contains other DNA sequences that code for the same CDR3. The chain links TRBV27 to TRBJ2-1, with TRBD2 matching over 9 bases. V gave up 6 bases and J gave up 5 bases; unmatched junction bases: 2. This CDR3 comprises 13 residues. The V gene's germline CDR1 is MNHEY and CDR2 SMNVEV (reference sequence). CDR3 in amino acids: CASRLAGNNEQFF. The CDR3 DNA follows: TGTGCCAGCAGACTAGCGGGTAACAATGAGCAGTTCTTC.

The chain couples TRBV7-9 to TRBJ2-2; no reliable D call. The CDR3 length is 15 residues. V was trimmed by 3 bases and J by 5 bases, leaving 13 bases between them. Germline lookup yields CDR1 SEHNR and CDR2 FQNEAQ (reference sequence). Here the CDR3 reads CASSFRRVETGELFF. CDR3 nucleotide sequence: TGTGCCAGCAGCTTTCGCCGGGTAGAGACCGGGGAGCTGTTTTTT.

This CDR3 is CASSYGLENNEQFF. As DNA, the CDR3 is TGTGCCAGCAGTTACGGGCTAGAGAACAATGAGCAGTTCTTC. The chain has TRBV6-5 and TRBJ2-1, with D unclear. CDR1 MNHEY and CDR2 SVGAGI come from the germline V gene. Between the trimmed V and J ends, which lost 2 bases and 5 bases, there was a span of 10 bases. This CDR3 spans 14 amino acids.